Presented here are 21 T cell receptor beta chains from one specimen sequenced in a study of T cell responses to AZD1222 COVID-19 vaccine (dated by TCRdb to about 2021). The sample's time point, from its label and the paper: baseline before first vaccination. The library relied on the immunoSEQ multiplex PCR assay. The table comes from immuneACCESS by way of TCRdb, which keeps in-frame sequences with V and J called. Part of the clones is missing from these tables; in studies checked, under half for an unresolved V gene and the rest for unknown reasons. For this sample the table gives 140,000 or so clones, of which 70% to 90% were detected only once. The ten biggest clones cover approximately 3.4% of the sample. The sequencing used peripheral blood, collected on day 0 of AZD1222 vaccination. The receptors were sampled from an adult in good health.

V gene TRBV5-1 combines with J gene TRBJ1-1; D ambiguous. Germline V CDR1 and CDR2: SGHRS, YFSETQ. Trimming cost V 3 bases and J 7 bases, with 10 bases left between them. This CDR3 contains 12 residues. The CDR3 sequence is CASSSVRYEAFF. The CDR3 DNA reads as TGCGCCAGCAGCTCGGTCCGGTATGAAGCTTTCTTT.

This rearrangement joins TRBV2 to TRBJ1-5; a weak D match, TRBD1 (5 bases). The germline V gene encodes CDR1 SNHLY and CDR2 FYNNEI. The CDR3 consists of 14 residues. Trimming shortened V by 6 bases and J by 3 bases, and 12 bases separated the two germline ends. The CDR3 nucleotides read TGTGCCAGCAGGGGAGAGACAGTCAATCAGCCCCAGCATTTT. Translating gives CASRGETVNQPQHF.

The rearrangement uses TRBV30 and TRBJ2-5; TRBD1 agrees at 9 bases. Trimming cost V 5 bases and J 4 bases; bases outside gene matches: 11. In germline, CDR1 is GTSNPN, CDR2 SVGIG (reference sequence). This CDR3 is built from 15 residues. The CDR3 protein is CAWGLGQGWGETQYF. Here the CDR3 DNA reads TGTGCCTGGGGATTGGGACAGGGATGGGGAGAGACCCAGTACTTC.

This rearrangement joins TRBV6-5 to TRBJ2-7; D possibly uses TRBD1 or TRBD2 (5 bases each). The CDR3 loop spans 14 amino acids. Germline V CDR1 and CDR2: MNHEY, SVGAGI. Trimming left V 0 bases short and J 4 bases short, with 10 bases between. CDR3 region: CASSYSGEKYEQYF. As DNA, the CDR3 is TGTGCCAGCAGTTACTCGGGGGAGAAGTACGAGCAGTACTTC.

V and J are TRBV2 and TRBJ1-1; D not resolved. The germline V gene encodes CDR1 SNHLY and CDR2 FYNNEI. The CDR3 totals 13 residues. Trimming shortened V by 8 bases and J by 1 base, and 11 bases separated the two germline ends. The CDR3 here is CASGTIANTEAFF. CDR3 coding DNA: TGTGCCAGCGGTACGATTGCGAACACTGAAGCTTTCTTT.

Here the CDR3 DNA reads TGTGCCAGTAGTATAGGGACAGGGCTTCCTTATGGCTACACCTTC. The encoded protein is CASSIGTGLPYGYTF. The V and J genes are TRBV19 and TRBJ1-2; 8 positions match TRBD1. V dropped 1 base and J dropped 5; count of bases not matched to a gene: 6. The germline gives CDR1 LNHDA, CDR2 SQIVND (reference sequence). The CDR3 extends over 15 amino acids.

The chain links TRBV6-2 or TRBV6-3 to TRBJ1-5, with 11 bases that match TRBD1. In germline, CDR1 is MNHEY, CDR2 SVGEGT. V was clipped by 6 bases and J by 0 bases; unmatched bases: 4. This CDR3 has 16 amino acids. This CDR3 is CASSPDRGPSNQPQHF. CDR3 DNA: TGTGCCAGCAGCCCGGACAGGGGGCCTAGCAATCAGCCCCAGCATTTT.

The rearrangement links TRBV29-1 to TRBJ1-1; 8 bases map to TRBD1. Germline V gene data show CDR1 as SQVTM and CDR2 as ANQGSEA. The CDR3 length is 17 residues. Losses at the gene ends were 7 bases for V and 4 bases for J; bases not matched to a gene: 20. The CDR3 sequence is CSADPRTGIVGSTEAFF. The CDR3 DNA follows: TGCAGCGCCGACCCCCGGACAGGGATAGTAGGGTCCACTGAAGCTTTCTTT.

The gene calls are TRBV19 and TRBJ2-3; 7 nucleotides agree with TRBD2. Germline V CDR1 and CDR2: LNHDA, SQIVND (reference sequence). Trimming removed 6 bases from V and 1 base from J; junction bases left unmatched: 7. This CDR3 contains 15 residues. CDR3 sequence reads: CASRAGVGGTDTQYF. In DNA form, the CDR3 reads TGTGCCAGTAGGGCGGGAGTCGGGGGCACAGATACGCAGTATTTT.

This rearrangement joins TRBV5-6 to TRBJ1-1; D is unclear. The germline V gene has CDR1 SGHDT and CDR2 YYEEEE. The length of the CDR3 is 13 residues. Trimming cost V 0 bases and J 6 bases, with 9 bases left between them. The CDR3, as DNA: TGTGCCAGCAGCTTGGATGTCGGGGCTGAAGCTTTCTTT. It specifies CASSLDVGAEAFF.

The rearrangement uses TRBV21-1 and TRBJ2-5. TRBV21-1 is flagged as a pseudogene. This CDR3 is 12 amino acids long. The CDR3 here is CASSKAQETQYF. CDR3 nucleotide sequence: TGTGCCAGCAGCAAAGCGCAAGAGACCCAGTACTTC.

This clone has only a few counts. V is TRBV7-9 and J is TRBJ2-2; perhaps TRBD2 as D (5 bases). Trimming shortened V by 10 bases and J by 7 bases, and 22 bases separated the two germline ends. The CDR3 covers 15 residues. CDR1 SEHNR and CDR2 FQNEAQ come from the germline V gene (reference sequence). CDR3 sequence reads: CATDPLMRAHGELFF. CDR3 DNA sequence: TGTGCCACAGACCCTTTAATGAGGGCCCACGGGGAGCTGTTTTTT.

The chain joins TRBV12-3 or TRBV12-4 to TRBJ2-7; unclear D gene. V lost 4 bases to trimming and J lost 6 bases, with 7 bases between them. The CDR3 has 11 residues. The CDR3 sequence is CASSSYSEQYF. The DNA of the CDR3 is TGTGCCAGCAGTTCGTACAGCGAGCAGTACTTC.

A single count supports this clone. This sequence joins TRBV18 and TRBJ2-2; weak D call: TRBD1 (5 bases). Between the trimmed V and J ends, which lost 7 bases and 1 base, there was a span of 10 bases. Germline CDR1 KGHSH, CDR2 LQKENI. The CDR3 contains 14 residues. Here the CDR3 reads CASCPTENTGELFF. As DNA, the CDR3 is TGTGCCAGCTGCCCGACAGAGAACACCGGGGAGCTGTTTTTT.

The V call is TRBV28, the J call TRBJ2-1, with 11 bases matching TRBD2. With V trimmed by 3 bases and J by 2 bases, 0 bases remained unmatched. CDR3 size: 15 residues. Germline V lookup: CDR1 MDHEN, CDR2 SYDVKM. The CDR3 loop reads CASSLGLAAYNEQFF. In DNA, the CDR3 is TGTGCCAGCAGTTTGGGACTAGCGGCCTACAATGAGCAGTTCTTC. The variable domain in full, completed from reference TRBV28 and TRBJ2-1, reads DVKVTQSSRYLVKRTGEKVFLECVQDMDHENMFWYRQDPGLGLRLIYFSYDVKMKEKGDIPEGYSVSREKKERFSLILESASTNQTSMYLCASSLGLAAYNEQFFGPGTRLTVL.

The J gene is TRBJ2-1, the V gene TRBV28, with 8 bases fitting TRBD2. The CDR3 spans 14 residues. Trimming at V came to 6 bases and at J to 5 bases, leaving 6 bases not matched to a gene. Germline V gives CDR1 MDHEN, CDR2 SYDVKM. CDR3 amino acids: CASRKSGGDNEQFF. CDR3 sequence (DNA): TGTGCCAGCAGGAAGTCGGGGGGGGACAATGAGCAGTTCTTC.

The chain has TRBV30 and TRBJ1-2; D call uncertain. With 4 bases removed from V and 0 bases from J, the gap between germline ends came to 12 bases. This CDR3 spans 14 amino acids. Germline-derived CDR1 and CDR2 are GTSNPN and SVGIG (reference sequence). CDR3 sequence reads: CAWTANTANYGYTF. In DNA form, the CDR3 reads TGTGCCTGGACGGCTAACACAGCTAACTATGGCTACACCTTC.

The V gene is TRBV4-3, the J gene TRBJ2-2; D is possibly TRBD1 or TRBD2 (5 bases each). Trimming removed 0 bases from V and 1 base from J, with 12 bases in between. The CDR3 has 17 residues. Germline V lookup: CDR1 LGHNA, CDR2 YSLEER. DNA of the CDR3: TGCGCCAGCAGCCAAGATAGAGGGACGCTGAACACCGGGGAGCTGTTTTTT. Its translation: CASSQDRGTLNTGELFF.

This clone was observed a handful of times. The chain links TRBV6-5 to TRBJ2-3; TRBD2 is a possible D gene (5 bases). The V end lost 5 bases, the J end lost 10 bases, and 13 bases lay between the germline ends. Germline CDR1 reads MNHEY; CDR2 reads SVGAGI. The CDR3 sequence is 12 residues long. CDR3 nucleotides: TGTGCCAGCAGTCACTACACGGGGTCGCAGTATTTT. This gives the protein CASSHYTGSQYF.

The CDR3 region is CASSSLTEAFF. Written as DNA, the CDR3 is TGTGCCAGCAGCTCTTTAACTGAAGCTTTCTTT. The V gene is TRBV9, the J gene TRBJ1-1; D call uncertain. Germline values: CDR1 SGDLS, CDR2 YYNGEE. V shed 4 bases and J shed 5 bases, with 6 bases lying between them. There are 11 residues in the CDR3.

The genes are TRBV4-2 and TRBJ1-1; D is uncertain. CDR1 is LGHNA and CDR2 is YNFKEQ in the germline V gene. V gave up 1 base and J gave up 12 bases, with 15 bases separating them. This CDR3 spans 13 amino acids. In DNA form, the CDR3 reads TGTGCCAGCAGCCAAGTGGGCGGGATGGGGACTTTCTTT. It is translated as CASSQVGGMGTFF.